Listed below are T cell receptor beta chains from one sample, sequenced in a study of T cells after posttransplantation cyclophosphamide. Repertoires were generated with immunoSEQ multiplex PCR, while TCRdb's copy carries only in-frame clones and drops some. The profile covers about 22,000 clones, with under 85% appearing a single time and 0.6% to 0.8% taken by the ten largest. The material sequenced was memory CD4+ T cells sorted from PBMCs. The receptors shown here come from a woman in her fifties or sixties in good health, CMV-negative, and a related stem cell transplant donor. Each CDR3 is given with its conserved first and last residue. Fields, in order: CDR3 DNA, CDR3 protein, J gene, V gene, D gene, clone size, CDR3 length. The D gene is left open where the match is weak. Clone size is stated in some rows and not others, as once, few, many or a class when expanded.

TGTGCCAGCAGCATTGACGGAGCCTACGAGCAGTACTTC CASSIDGAYEQYF TRBJ2-7 TRBV7-3 . few 13
TGCGCCAGCAGCCAAGAAGGGAGGGCCCCTCAAGAGACCCAGTACTTC CASSQEGRAPQETQYF TRBJ2-5 TRBV4-3 TRBD2 . 16
TGTGCCAGCAGTTTGGGGGCCGGGTGGGGGAATGATTCCCCCCTCCACTTT CASSLGAGWGNDSPLHF TRBJ1-6 TRBV28 . . 17
TGTGCCAGTAGTATAGGACAGGGAAGAGGCTACACCTTC CASSIGQGRGYTF TRBJ1-2 TRBV19 TRBD1 . 13
TGTGTTTGGGAGGGGCAGGGAAGATCCTACGAGCAGTACTTC CVWEGQGRSYEQYF TRBJ2-7 TRBV21-1 . few 14
TGTGCCAGCAGTCGTTGGGACAGGCGATGCACAGATACGCAGTATTTT CASSRWDRRCTDTQYF TRBJ2-3 TRBV6-4 TRBD1 . 16
TGTGCCAGCTCACCACGGACAGGCCGGGTAGATACGCAGTATTTT CASSPRTGRVDTQYF TRBJ2-3 TRBV18 TRBD1 . 15
TGCGCCAGCAGCCAAGCAGCGGTAACAGATACGCAGTATTTT CASSQAAVTDTQYF TRBJ2-3 TRBV4-3 . once 14
TGTGCCAGCAGCGGCCGGACTAGCGGATCCTACGAGCAGTACTTC CASSGRTSGSYEQYF TRBJ2-7 TRBV7-8 TRBD2 . 15
TGTGCCAGCAGCCCCGGTGGGTTAGCGGGTACCGGGGAGCTGTTTTTT CASSPGGLAGTGELFF TRBJ2-2 TRBV5-6 TRBD2 . 16
TGTGCCAGCAGCCCATGGAGGGCGGGGGAGCAGTACTTC CASSPWRAGEQYF TRBJ2-7 TRBV11-2 . . 13
TGTGCCAGCAGCTCCGGACTAGCGGGGAGCCGGTTCTTC CASSSGLAGSRFF TRBJ2-1 TRBV28 TRBD2 few 13
TGTGCCACCAGCAGAGATCGGGCGGGAGCCAACAATGAGCAGTTCTTC CATSRDRAGANNEQFF TRBJ2-1 TRBV15 TRBD2 . 16
TGCGCCAGCAGCGCTCCTGGCGGATTAGCCAAAAACATTCAGTACTTC CASSAPGGLAKNIQYF TRBJ2-4 TRBV5-1 . . 16
TGTGCCAGCAGCTTGAGACACCTTAATGAAAAACTGTTTTTT CASSLRHLNEKLFF TRBJ1-4 TRBV7-2 . . 14
TGTGCCAGCAGCCCATCCTCTAGCTACACAGGGGGCACTGAAGCTTTCTTT CASSPSSSYTGGTEAFF TRBJ1-1 TRBV5-4 TRBD1 . 17
TGTGCCAGCAGCCAAGATTCTAGCGGGAGCCACAATGAGCAGTTCTTC CASSQDSSGSHNEQFF TRBJ2-1 TRBV4-2 TRBD2 . 16
TGTGCCAGTAGTATCGGTGAACAGGGGGCTGGAAAACTGTTTTTT CASSIGEQGAGKLFF TRBJ1-4 TRBV19 TRBD1 once 15
TGTGCCAGCAGCTTAGAAGGGACTAGCGGTTCCTACGAGCAGTACTTC CASSLEGTSGSYEQYF TRBJ2-7 TRBV7-2 TRBD2 . 16
TGTGCCATCAGACCGACAGGACCTAACTATGGCTACACCTTC CAIRPTGPNYGYTF TRBJ1-2 TRBV10-3 . . 14
TGTGCCAGCAGCTTCACACGGAGCGGGAAAGAGACCCAGTACTTC CASSFTRSGKETQYF TRBJ2-5 TRBV11-2 TRBD2 once 15
TGCAGCGTCGCAAGGACAGGAGGAACCTACGAGCAGTACTTC CSVARTGGTYEQYF TRBJ2-7 TRBV29-1 TRBD1 . 14
TGTGCCAGCAGTGCTCAGGGCTACGAGCAGTACTTC CASSAQGYEQYF TRBJ2-7 TRBV2 . . 12
TGTGCCAGCAGCCCGAGTAGCGGGTACGAGCAGTACTTC CASSPSSGYEQYF TRBJ2-7 TRBV7-2 TRBD2 few 13
TGTGCCAGCAGTGAATTAACGAACACCGGGGAGCTGTTTTTT CASSELTNTGELFF TRBJ2-2 TRBV6-1 . . 14
TGTGCCAGCAGTTTAGCGGGAGGTACCTACAATGAGCAGTTCTTC CASSLAGGTYNEQFF TRBJ2-1 TRBV7-2 TRBD2 . 15
TGTGCCAGCACCATAAGCGGGGTGGCTGAAGCTTTCTTT CASTISGVAEAFF TRBJ1-1 TRBV6-1 . . 13
TGTGCCAGCACCCCTCTGTACTCCTACAATGAGCAGTTCTTC CASTPLYSYNEQFF TRBJ2-1 TRBV28 . . 14
TGTGCCAGCTCACCGGGGACAGGCGGAAACACCATATATTTT CASSPGTGGNTIYF TRBJ1-3 TRBV18 TRBD1 . 14
TGTGCCAGCAGCTCAACCACCGGGACTATCAGGGAGCAGTTCTTC CASSSTTGTIREQFF TRBJ2-1 TRBV11-3 TRBD2 once 15
TGTGCCATCAGTGAGTGGGGGGTCAATCAGCCCCAGCATTTT CAISEWGVNQPQHF TRBJ1-5 TRBV10-3 . few 14
TGTGCCAGCAGCTTTGGGACAGGGATGGAGACCCAGTACTTC CASSFGTGMETQYF TRBJ2-5 TRBV7-8 TRBD1 . 14
TGCGCCAGCAGCTTGGGGTGGCGGGGGGGCAATGAGCAGTTCTTC CASSLGWRGGNEQFF TRBJ2-1 TRBV5-1 TRBD2 . 15
TGCGCCAGCAGCTATTCCGGGACAGGGGGCTCGAACACTGAAGCTTTCTTT CASSYSGTGGSNTEAFF TRBJ1-1 TRBV5-1 TRBD1 . 17
TGTGCCATCAGTGGACAGGGGGGGAACGAGCAGTACTTC CAISGQGGNEQYF TRBJ2-7 TRBV10-3 TRBD1 . 13
TGCAGCGTTGAAATTACAGGGGCGCGGGGACCCACTGAAGCTTTCTTT CSVEITGARGPTEAFF TRBJ1-1 TRBV29-1 TRBD1 . 16
TGCAGCGCTTCGTCGTTAGCGGGATCTAACTATGGCTACACCTTC CSASSLAGSNYGYTF TRBJ1-2 TRBV29-1 . . 15
TGTGCCAGCAGTTCTCCCGTCTTCGATGAGCAGTTCTTC CASSSPVFDEQFF TRBJ2-1 TRBV7-2 . . 13
TGTGCCAGCAGCCCCCAGGGAAGCAATCAGCCCCAGCATTTT CASSPQGSNQPQHF TRBJ1-5 TRBV28 . . 14
TGTGCCAGCATAAAACCTGGGGGCAGTGGTGAAGCTTTCTTT CASIKPGGSGEAFF TRBJ1-1 TRBV6-5 . . 14
TGTGCCAGCAGTCTAGACAGGGAGAGACCCCAGCATTTT CASSLDRERPQHF TRBJ1-5 TRBV27 TRBD1 . 13
TGTGCCAGCAGCGAACAGAACTACGAGCAGTACTTC CASSEQNYEQYF TRBJ2-7 TRBV7-2 . . 12
TGCGCCAGCAGGCCTGTCTATAGAGGGCGGGCTGAAAAACTGTTTTTT CASRPVYRGRAEKLFF TRBJ1-4 TRBV5-1 . . 16
TGTGCCAGCAGCCCCCTCCTAGCGGGAGTCCCCGGGGAGCTGTTTTTT CASSPLLAGVPGELFF TRBJ2-2 TRBV5-4 TRBD2 . 16
TGTGCCAGCAGCCGCCCTAGGAACACCGGGGAGCTGTTTTTT CASSRPRNTGELFF TRBJ2-2 TRBV7-9 . . 14
TGCGCCAGCAGTGGGGGGTGGAACACTGAAGCTTTCTTT CASSGGWNTEAFF TRBJ1-1 TRBV5-1 . few 13
TGCGCCTCCGGCGGACCGGGGTATGAGCAGTTCTTC CASGGPGYEQFF TRBJ2-1 TRBV5-1 . . 12
TGTGCCAGCAGCTCCCCTAGCGGGGGGGCCCAAAACATTCAGTACTTC CASSSPSGGAQNIQYF TRBJ2-4 TRBV5-4 TRBD2 . 16
TGTGCCAGCAGCCAAGGTTCGGCGGGATCCTACAATGAGCAGTTCTTC CASSQGSAGSYNEQFF TRBJ2-1 TRBV4-2 . . 16
TGTGCCAGCAGTGTAGGGACTCCCGCCTACAATGAGCAGTTCTTC CASSVGTPAYNEQFF TRBJ2-1 TRBV2 . . 15
TGTGCCAGCAGCGGGGTAAGGGGGGAGCAGTTCTTC CASSGVRGEQFF TRBJ2-1 TRBV9 . . 12
TGTGCCAGCAGCCCACTAGTCGCGCAGTATTTT CASSPLVAQYF TRBJ2-3 TRBV7-9 . . 11
TGTGCCTGGAGTGTTGTCAGGAACAGTGTAAGCAATCAGCCCCAGCATTTT CAWSVVRNSVSNQPQHF TRBJ1-5 TRBV30 . . 17